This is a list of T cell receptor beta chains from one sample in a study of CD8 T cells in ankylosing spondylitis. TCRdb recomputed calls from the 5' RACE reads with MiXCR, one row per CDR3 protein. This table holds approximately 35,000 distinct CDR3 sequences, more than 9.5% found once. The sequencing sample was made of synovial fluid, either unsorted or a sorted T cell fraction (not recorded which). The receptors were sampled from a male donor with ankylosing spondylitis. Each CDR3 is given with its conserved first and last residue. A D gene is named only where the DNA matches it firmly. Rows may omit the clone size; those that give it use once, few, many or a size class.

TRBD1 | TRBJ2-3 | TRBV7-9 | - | TGTGCCAGCAGCCCTCGGCGGACAGGCTTAACAGATACGCAGTATTTT | CASSPRRTGLTDTQYF
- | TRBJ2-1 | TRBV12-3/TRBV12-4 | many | TGTGCCAGCCTACAGGGTCTGGATGAGCAGTTCTTC | CASLQGLDEQFF
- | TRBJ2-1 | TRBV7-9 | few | TGTGCCAGCAGTCCCGTGGGCGAGTACAATGAGCAGTTCTTC | CASSPVGEYNEQFF
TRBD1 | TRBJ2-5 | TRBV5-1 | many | TGCGCCAGCAGCTTGGCGGGTCGGACAGGAGAGACCCAGTACTTC | CASSLAGRTGETQYF
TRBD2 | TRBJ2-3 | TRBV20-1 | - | TGCAGTGCTACCTCAGCGGGAGAGGGGTTAGATACGCAGTATTTT | CSATSAGEGLDTQYF
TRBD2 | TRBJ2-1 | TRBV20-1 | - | TGCAGTGCTTGGGTTAGCGGGAGTGAGGATGAGCAGTTCTTC | CSAWVSGSEDEQFF
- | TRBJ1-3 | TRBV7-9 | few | TGTGCCAGCAGCCCCTTGGCCGGTACCGGAAACACCATATATTTT | CASSPLAGTGNTIYF
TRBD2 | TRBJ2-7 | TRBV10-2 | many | TGCGCCAGCAGGAGCGGGGGCGAGCAGTACTTC | CASRSGGEQYF
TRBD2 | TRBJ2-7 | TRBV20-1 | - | TGCAGTGCAGAACTAGCGGGAGGGTTATACGAGCAGTACTTC | CSAELAGGLYEQYF
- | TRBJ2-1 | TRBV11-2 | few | TGTGCCAGCAGCTCAGAGCGCGGGGATTACAATGAGCAGTTCTTC | CASSSERGDYNEQFF
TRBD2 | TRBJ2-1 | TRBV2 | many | TGTGCTAGCACGGGACTAGCGGTATACAATGAGCAGTTCTTC | CASTGLAVYNEQFF
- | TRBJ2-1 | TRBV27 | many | TGTGCCAGCAGTTTAGATAGCTCTACTGGCAATGAGCAGTTCTTC | CASSLDSSTGNEQFF
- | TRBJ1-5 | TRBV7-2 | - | TGTGCCAGCAGCTTAGATGTAGGGGCCCAGCCCCAGCATTTT | CASSLDVGAQPQHF
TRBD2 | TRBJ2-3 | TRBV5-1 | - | TGCGCCAGCAGCTTTAGGATTACTAGCGGCGGGAATGGGGCAGATACGCAGTATTTT | CASSFRITSGGNGADTQYF
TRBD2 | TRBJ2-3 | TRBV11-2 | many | TGTGCCAGCAGCTTAAATTGGCGGGGGACTAGCGGGAGGACAGATACGCAGTATTTT | CASSLNWRGTSGRTDTQYF
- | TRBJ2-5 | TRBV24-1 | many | TGTGCCACCAGTGACCCCAACCAAGAGACCCAGTACTTC | CATSDPNQETQYF
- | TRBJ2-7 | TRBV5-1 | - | TGCGCCAGCAGCTTGGGAACAGCGTCCTCCGAGCAGTACTTC | CASSLGTASSEQYF
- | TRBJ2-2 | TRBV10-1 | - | TGCGCCACCATTGAAGACCAAGGGAGCGCCGGGGAGCTGTTTTTT | CATIEDQGSAGELFF
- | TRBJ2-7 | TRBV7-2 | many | TGTGCCAGCAGCTTTGGGGGGAGTGCTTACGAGCAGTACTTC | CASSFGGSAYEQYF
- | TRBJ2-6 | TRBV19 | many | TGTGCCAGTAGAAGTGGGGCCAACGTCCTGACTTTC | CASRSGANVLTF
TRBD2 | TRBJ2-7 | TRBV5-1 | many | TGCGCCAGCAGCCTGGCGGGACTAGCGGGAGATAGGGAGCAGTACTTC | CASSLAGLAGDREQYF
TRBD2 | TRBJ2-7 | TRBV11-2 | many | TGTGCCAGCAGCTTAAGGTTCCCCCTAGCGGGATCTACCTACGAGCAGTACTTC | CASSLRFPLAGSTYEQYF
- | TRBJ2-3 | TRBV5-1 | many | TGCGCCAGCAGCGAAAGGAGCACAGATACGCAGTATTTT | CASSERSTDTQYF
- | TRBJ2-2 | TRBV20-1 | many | TGCAGTGCTGCAATCTATACCCCCGGGGAGCTGTTTTTT | CSAAIYTPGELFF
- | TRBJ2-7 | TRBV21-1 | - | TGTGCCAGCAGCAAAGGGGGGGGGCCCTACGAGCAGTACTTC | CASSKGGGPYEQYF
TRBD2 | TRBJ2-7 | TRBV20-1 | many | TGCAGTGCCCAGACCCCGGGACTAGCTTATTACGAGCAGTACTTC | CSAQTPGLAYYEQYF
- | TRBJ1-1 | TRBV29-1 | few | TGCAGCGCGGGGTTGGTGGACACTGAAGCTTTCTTT | CSAGLVDTEAFF
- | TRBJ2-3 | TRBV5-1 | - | TGCGCCAGCAACGACTTGATCACAGATACGCAGTATTTT | CASNDLITDTQYF
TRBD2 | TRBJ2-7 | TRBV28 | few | TGTGCCAGCAGTTTATCGGCTAGCGGCTCCTACGAGCAGTACTTC | CASSLSASGSYEQYF
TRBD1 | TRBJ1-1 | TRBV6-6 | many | TGTGCCAGCAGTTGGACAGGGGACACTGAAGCTTTCTTT | CASSWTGDTEAFF
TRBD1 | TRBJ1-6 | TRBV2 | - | TGTGCCAGCAGAGACAGGGGCCAGGATTTATCACCCCTCCACTTT | CASRDRGQDLSPLHF
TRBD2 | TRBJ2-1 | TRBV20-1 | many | TGCAGTGCGACGGGACTAGCGGGAGTAATGCAGTTCTTC | CSATGLAGVMQFF
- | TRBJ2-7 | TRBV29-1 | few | TGCAGCGTTGAAGTGACTCACTACGAGCAGTACTTC | CSVEVTHYEQYF
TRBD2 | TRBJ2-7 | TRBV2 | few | TGTGCCAGCAGTGAGGGCAGCGGGAGGCTTTTATACGAGCAGTACTTC | CASSEGSGRLLYEQYF
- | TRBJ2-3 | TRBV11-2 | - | TGTGCCAGCAGCGCGTTCACAGATACGCAGTATTTT | CASSAFTDTQYF
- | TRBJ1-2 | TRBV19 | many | TGTGCCAGTAGGGGACCGATGGAGTATGGCTACACCTTC | CASRGPMEYGYTF
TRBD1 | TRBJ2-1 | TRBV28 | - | TGTGCCAGCACGTCGGGGGCGACAGGGGGCTCCTACAATGAGCAGTTCTTC | CASTSGATGGSYNEQFF
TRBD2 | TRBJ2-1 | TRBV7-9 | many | TGTGCCAGCAGCTTAAGCGGGAGCTCCTACAATGAGCAGTTCTTC | CASSLSGSSYNEQFF
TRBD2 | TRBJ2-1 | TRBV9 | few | TGTGCCAGCAGCGCGGGGACTAGCTCGAACAATGAGCAGTTCTTC | CASSAGTSSNNEQFF
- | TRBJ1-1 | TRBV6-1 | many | TGTGCCAGCAGTGGACTGGTCCAAAGGGGCACTGAAGCTTTCTTT | CASSGLVQRGTEAFF
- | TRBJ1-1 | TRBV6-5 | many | TGTGCCAGCAGTTACCTTCTTGGCAGTGCCTCTGAAGCTTTCTTT | CASSYLLGSASEAFF
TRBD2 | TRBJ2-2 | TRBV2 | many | TGTGCCAGGCGGGAGAGGGGCACCGGGGAGCTGTTTTTT | CARRERGTGELFF
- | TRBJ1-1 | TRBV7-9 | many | TGTGCCAGCAGCTTGGGGGTAACTGAAGCTTTCTTT | CASSLGVTEAFF
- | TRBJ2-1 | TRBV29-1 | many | TGCAGCGTTGCTGGCAGGGCGGACAATGAGCAGTTCTTC | CSVAGRADNEQFF
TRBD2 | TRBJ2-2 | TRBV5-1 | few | TGCGCCAGCAGCTTTAGCGGGAGAAGAATGACCGGGGAGCTGTTTTTT | CASSFSGRRMTGELFF
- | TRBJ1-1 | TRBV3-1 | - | TGTGCCAGCAGCCAAACAGGGAACTTGGGGACTGAAGCTTTCTTT | CASSQTGNLGTEAFF
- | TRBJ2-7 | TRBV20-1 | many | TGCAGTGCTAAGCCTCAGATGGACAGAGCCTACGAGCAGTACTTC | CSAKPQMDRAYEQYF
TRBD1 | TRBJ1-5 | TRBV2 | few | TGTGCCACCCGGCCGACAGGGAGGGATCAGCCCCAGCATTTT | CATRPTGRDQPQHF
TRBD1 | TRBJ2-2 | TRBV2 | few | TGTGTCAGCAGCCCCGGGGACAGCGGGGAGCTGTTTTTT | CVSSPGDSGELFF
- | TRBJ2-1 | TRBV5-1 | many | TGCGCCAGCAGCCCACGAACTAGCTCCTACAATGAGCAGTTCTTC | CASSPRTSSYNEQFF
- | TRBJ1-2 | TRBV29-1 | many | TGCAGCGTTGAAAGAGGCCAGTCGGCTGGCTACACCTTC | CSVERGQSAGYTF
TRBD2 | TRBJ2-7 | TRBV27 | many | TGTGCCAGCAGTGGTAGCGGGTACGAGCAGTACTTC | CASSGSGYEQYF
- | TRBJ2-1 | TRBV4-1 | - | TGCGCCAGCAGCCAAGGAGGATCTCGGATGTATGAGCAGTTCTTC | CASSQGGSRMYEQFF
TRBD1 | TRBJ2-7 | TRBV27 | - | TGTGCCAGCAGTTCCGAGACAGGGGGTGAGCAGTACTTC | CASSSETGGEQYF
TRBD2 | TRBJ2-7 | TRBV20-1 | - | TGCTGTGCTAGCGGGACCAGCGGGAGCTACGAGCAGTACTTC | CCASGTSGSYEQYF
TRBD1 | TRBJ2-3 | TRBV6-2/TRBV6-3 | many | TGTGCCAGCAGTTCCCGGGACAGGACCACAGATACGCAGTATTTT | CASSSRDRTTDTQYF